These T cell receptor beta chains were read from a single sample in a study of blood T cell repertoires in COVID-19. Sequenced by immunoSEQ multiplex PCR; TCRdb stores in-frame clones only, minus some. The data hold 50,000 or so clones, with approximately 90% observed a single time. The specimen sequenced was peripheral blood. These receptors were obtained from a human donor with active COVID-19. The donor label of this sample is uncertain. Each CDR3 is given with its conserved first and last residue. Fields, in order: D gene, J gene, clone size, V gene, CDR3 DNA, CDR3 protein. A D gene is named only where the DNA matches it firmly. Clone size, where shown, is once, few, many, or a class for clones that have expanded.

D gene: TRBD2
J gene: TRBJ2-1
clone size: once
V gene: TRBV7-6
CDR3 DNA: TGTGCCAGCAGCTCGGGACTAGCGGGGGGATACAATGAGCAGTTCTTC
CDR3 protein: CASSSGLAGGYNEQFF

D gene: TRBD2
J gene: TRBJ2-1
clone size: .
V gene: TRBV5-1
CDR3 DNA: TGCGCCAGCAGCTTGTCCCCTAGCGGGGGGGGGAATGAGCAGTTCTTC
CDR3 protein: CASSLSPSGGGNEQFF

D gene: .
J gene: TRBJ2-7
clone size: .
V gene: TRBV9
CDR3 DNA: TGTGCCAGCAGCGCGAGTACCTTGAGGGACGAGCAGTACTTC
CDR3 protein: CASSASTLRDEQYF

D gene: TRBD2
J gene: TRBJ2-5
clone size: .
V gene: TRBV3-1/TRBV3-2
CDR3 DNA: TGTGCCAGCAGCCTAAGCGGGGGGGAGACCCAGTACTTC
CDR3 protein: CASSLSGGETQYF

D gene: TRBD1
J gene: TRBJ1-2
clone size: .
V gene: TRBV7-2
CDR3 DNA: TGTGCCAGCAGCTTAGGCGGGACAGCTAACTATGGCTACACCTTC
CDR3 protein: CASSLGGTANYGYTF

D gene: .
J gene: TRBJ1-1
clone size: .
V gene: TRBV9
CDR3 DNA: TGTGCCAGCAGCCCTCAACAGGGTTTGAACACTGAAGCTTTCTTT
CDR3 protein: CASSPQQGLNTEAFF

D gene: .
J gene: TRBJ2-7
clone size: once
V gene: TRBV19
CDR3 DNA: TGTGCCAGTAGTAAGGCGGTGAGCTCCTACGAGCAGTACTTC
CDR3 protein: CASSKAVSSYEQYF

D gene: .
J gene: TRBJ2-1
clone size: .
V gene: TRBV11-2
CDR3 DNA: TGTGCCAGCAGCTTAGATCACGGAGGGGATGAGCAGTTCTTC
CDR3 protein: CASSLDHGGDEQFF

D gene: TRBD2
J gene: TRBJ2-7
clone size: .
V gene: TRBV7-8
CDR3 DNA: TGTGCCAGCAGCTCCAGACTAGCGAATCTCTACGAGCAGTACTTC
CDR3 protein: CASSSRLANLYEQYF

D gene: TRBD2
J gene: TRBJ2-7
clone size: .
V gene: TRBV19
CDR3 DNA: TGTGCCAGTAGTGTGACTAGCGAGCCCCTACGAAAGCAGTACTTC
CDR3 protein: CASSVTSEPLRKQYF

D gene: TRBD2
J gene: TRBJ2-1
clone size: .
V gene: TRBV5-4
CDR3 DNA: TGTGCCAGCAGCCAAAGATCTAGCGGGGGCCCCTACAATGAGCAGTTCTTC
CDR3 protein: CASSQRSSGGPYNEQFF

D gene: TRBD2
J gene: TRBJ2-3
clone size: .
V gene: TRBV11-2
CDR3 DNA: TGTGCCAGCAGCTTACGACTAGCGGGGGGCACAGATACGCAGTATTTT
CDR3 protein: CASSLRLAGGTDTQYF

D gene: .
J gene: TRBJ1-2
clone size: .
V gene: TRBV7-9
CDR3 DNA: TGTGCCAGCAGCCACAAAGGCGGAACCCGTGGGGGCTACACCTTC
CDR3 protein: CASSHKGGTRGGYTF

D gene: TRBD2
J gene: TRBJ2-1
clone size: .
V gene: TRBV27
CDR3 DNA: TGTGCCAGCAGTTTTACTAGCGGGAGCAATGAGCAGTTCTTC
CDR3 protein: CASSFTSGSNEQFF

D gene: TRBD2
J gene: TRBJ2-7
clone size: .
V gene: TRBV30
CDR3 DNA: TGTGCCTGGAGTGACGGGAGGAACGCCTACGAGCAGTACTTC
CDR3 protein: CAWSDGRNAYEQYF

D gene: .
J gene: TRBJ1-1
clone size: .
V gene: TRBV6-5
CDR3 DNA: TGTGCCAGCAGTCGGGGGATTACGAACACTGAAGCTTTCTTT
CDR3 protein: CASSRGITNTEAFF

D gene: TRBD2
J gene: TRBJ2-1
clone size: .
V gene: TRBV7-9
CDR3 DNA: TGTGCCAGCAGCTGGTTCGGGGGGCGGGAGGGCCGGAATGAGCAGTTCTTC
CDR3 protein: CASSWFGGREGRNEQFF

D gene: .
J gene: TRBJ1-5
clone size: .
V gene: TRBV5-1
CDR3 DNA: TGCGCCAGCAGCTTGGGTGGCAGTAGCAATCAGCCCCAGCATTTT
CDR3 protein: CASSLGGSSNQPQHF

D gene: .
J gene: TRBJ1-2
clone size: .
V gene: TRBV9
CDR3 DNA: TGTGCCAGCAGCGTGGCTCGGGGAGGGGCGGAAGGTGGCTACACCTTC
CDR3 protein: CASSVARGGAEGGYTF

D gene: TRBD1
J gene: TRBJ2-7
clone size: .
V gene: TRBV11-3
CDR3 DNA: TGTGCCAGCAGCCTCACAGGGGAACACTACTGGGAGCAGTACTTC
CDR3 protein: CASSLTGEHYWEQYF

D gene: .
J gene: TRBJ1-1
clone size: .
V gene: TRBV29-1
CDR3 DNA: TGCAGCGTTCTGGACGGGATGAACACTGAAGCTTTCTTT
CDR3 protein: CSVLDGMNTEAFF

D gene: TRBD1
J gene: TRBJ1-2
clone size: .
V gene: TRBV5-6
CDR3 DNA: TGTGCCAGCAGCTCGGAGACAGGGGGTCGATATGGCTACACCTTC
CDR3 protein: CASSSETGGRYGYTF

D gene: TRBD2
J gene: TRBJ2-1
clone size: .
V gene: TRBV29-1
CDR3 DNA: TGCAGCGTTCCTCTTATAGCGGGGGGGCCTGGTGAGCAGTTCTTC
CDR3 protein: CSVPLIAGGPGEQFF

D gene: .
J gene: TRBJ2-3
clone size: .
V gene: TRBV10-2
CDR3 DNA: TGCGCCAGCAGTGAACAGGGAGTGGGAGGGCCAGATACGCAGTATTTT
CDR3 protein: CASSEQGVGGPDTQYF

D gene: .
J gene: TRBJ2-3
clone size: once
V gene: TRBV10-2
CDR3 DNA: TGCGCCAGCAGTGATCAGCGGAGAAGCACAGATACGCAGTATTTT
CDR3 protein: CASSDQRRSTDTQYF

D gene: .
J gene: TRBJ1-1
clone size: .
V gene: TRBV6-5
CDR3 DNA: TGTGCCAGCAGTCTTAAACGGGACTTAACGGTCCCTTTCTTT
CDR3 protein: CASSLKRDLTVPFF

D gene: .
J gene: TRBJ2-5
clone size: .
V gene: TRBV27
CDR3 DNA: TGTGCCAGCAGTTTAAGGCAACAGGGTCAGACCCAGTACTTC
CDR3 protein: CASSLRQQGQTQYF

D gene: TRBD1
J gene: TRBJ2-5
clone size: .
V gene: TRBV5-1
CDR3 DNA: TGCGCCAGCAGCTCCCCGGGACAGGAGACCCAGTACTTC
CDR3 protein: CASSSPGQETQYF

D gene: .
J gene: TRBJ2-3
clone size: .
V gene: TRBV6-5
CDR3 DNA: TGTGCCAGCAGCCCCAGAAAAACAGATACGCAGTATTTT
CDR3 protein: CASSPRKTDTQYF

D gene: .
J gene: TRBJ2-3
clone size: .
V gene: TRBV18
CDR3 DNA: TGTGCCAGCTCTCGGGACACACACACAGATACGCAGTATTTT
CDR3 protein: CASSRDTHTDTQYF

D gene: .
J gene: TRBJ1-1
clone size: .
V gene: TRBV4-2
CDR3 DNA: TGTGCCAGCAGCCAAGAATTGAGGAACACTGAAGCTTTCTTT
CDR3 protein: CASSQELRNTEAFF

D gene: TRBD1
J gene: TRBJ1-2
clone size: .
V gene: TRBV7-3
CDR3 DNA: TGTGCCAGCAGCTATACTGGACAGGGGGCGGATGGCTACACCTTC
CDR3 protein: CASSYTGQGADGYTF

D gene: TRBD1
J gene: TRBJ2-7
clone size: .
V gene: TRBV7-2
CDR3 DNA: TGTGCCAGCAGCTTATGGTCAGGGGGCTCCTACGAGCAGTACTTC
CDR3 protein: CASSLWSGGSYEQYF

D gene: TRBD1
J gene: TRBJ2-7
clone size: few
V gene: TRBV27
CDR3 DNA: TGTGCCAGCAGTTGGGGGACAGAATCCTACGAGCAGTACTTC
CDR3 protein: CASSWGTESYEQYF

D gene: TRBD2
J gene: TRBJ2-7
clone size: .
V gene: TRBV7-9
CDR3 DNA: TGTGCCAGCAGCCCCCCGCCCCTAGCGGGATCTAACGAGCAGTACTTC
CDR3 protein: CASSPPPLAGSNEQYF

D gene: TRBD1
J gene: TRBJ2-2
clone size: .
V gene: TRBV14
CDR3 DNA: TGTGCCAGCAGCCCCCTGGACAGGGGGCGGTACACCGGGGAGCTGTTTTTT
CDR3 protein: CASSPLDRGRYTGELFF

D gene: TRBD1
J gene: TRBJ1-5
clone size: .
V gene: TRBV12-5
CDR3 DNA: TGTGCTAGTGGTTTGGTACGGGGACAGGGAGTGAATCAGCCCCAGCATTTT
CDR3 protein: CASGLVRGQGVNQPQHF

D gene: .
J gene: TRBJ1-1
clone size: .
V gene: TRBV5-1
CDR3 DNA: TGCGCCAGCAGCACGACAGTGATGAACACTGAAGCTTTCTTT
CDR3 protein: CASSTTVMNTEAFF

D gene: TRBD1
J gene: TRBJ1-3
clone size: .
V gene: TRBV18
CDR3 DNA: TGTGCCAGCTCACCATACCGGACAGGGGTGGGTCCTGGAAACACCATATATTTT
CDR3 protein: CASSPYRTGVGPGNTIYF

D gene: TRBD2
J gene: TRBJ2-3
clone size: .
V gene: TRBV20-1
CDR3 DNA: TGCAGTGCTAGTGGGAGCGGGGACACAGATACGCAGTATTTT
CDR3 protein: CSASGSGDTDTQYF

D gene: .
J gene: TRBJ2-7
clone size: .
V gene: TRBV5-6
CDR3 DNA: TGTGCCAGCAGTATTGACAGGCCGTTCTCCTACGAGCAGTACTTC
CDR3 protein: CASSIDRPFSYEQYF

D gene: TRBD2
J gene: TRBJ2-2
clone size: .
V gene: TRBV7-3
CDR3 DNA: TGTGCCAGCAGCCCTGGCTTAGCGGGAACCGGGGAGCTGTTTTTT
CDR3 protein: CASSPGLAGTGELFF

D gene: TRBD1
J gene: TRBJ2-5
clone size: .
V gene: TRBV5-1
CDR3 DNA: TGCGCCAGCAGCCTGACTGACAGGGGTCAAGAGACCCAGTACTTC
CDR3 protein: CASSLTDRGQETQYF

D gene: TRBD1
J gene: TRBJ2-5
clone size: .
V gene: TRBV27
CDR3 DNA: TGTGCCAGCAGGGGGGACAGGGAGAGGGAGACCCAGTACTTC
CDR3 protein: CASRGDRERETQYF

D gene: .
J gene: TRBJ2-3
clone size: .
V gene: TRBV11-2
CDR3 DNA: TGTGCCAGCAGCTTAGTAGGCAGGGCCCCCCCATCCCCCACAGATACGCAGTATTTT
CDR3 protein: CASSLVGRAPPSPTDTQYF

D gene: TRBD2
J gene: TRBJ2-7
clone size: .
V gene: TRBV4-1
CDR3 DNA: TGCGCCAGCAGCCAGAGCGGGAGCCCCTACGAGCAGTACTTC
CDR3 protein: CASSQSGSPYEQYF

D gene: .
J gene: TRBJ1-1
clone size: .
V gene: TRBV5-1
CDR3 DNA: TGCGCCAGCAGCTTCGCGTCCGGCACTGAAGCTTTCTTT
CDR3 protein: CASSFASGTEAFF

D gene: .
J gene: TRBJ1-2
clone size: .
V gene: TRBV5-5
CDR3 DNA: TGTGCCAGCAGCTTAGGGATGGGGGGTGTTAACTATGGCTACACCTTC
CDR3 protein: CASSLGMGGVNYGYTF